The 13 T cell receptor beta chains below were found in one sample sequenced in a study of cytomegalovirus exposure and HLA in healthy donors. This PCR relied on a set of 60 Vbeta primers and 13 Jbeta primers. Method: immunoSEQ multiplex PCR; TCRdb's copy keeps in-frame clones and lacks some. The sample records about 130,000 clones, less than 80% being singletons. Sequenced input: PBMCs. The source of these receptors is a man aged 40-50 years in good health and CMV-seropositive.

The V and J genes are TRBV27 and TRBJ2-2, with TRBD1 identical over 8 bases. V lost 7 bases to trimming and J lost 4 bases; unmatched junction nucleotides: 8. The CDR3 runs 15 residues. Looked up from germline, CDR1 is MNHEY and CDR2 is SMNVEV (reference sequence). This CDR3 reads CASIPGTGSTGELFF. As DNA, the CDR3 is TGTGCCAGCATCCCTGGGACAGGAAGCACCGGGGAGCTGTTTTTT.

The chain joins TRBV5-1 to TRBJ1-5; TRBD1 is a possible D gene (5 bases). The CDR3 extends over 16 amino acids. Germline V CDR1 and CDR2: SGHRS, YFSETQ. The V end was cut by 4 bases, the J end by 2 bases, with 16 bases between. The CDR3 nucleotides read TGCGCCAGCAGCCCTGCCCCCAGGGTCGGCAATCAGCCCCAGCATTTT. Protein: CASSPAPRVGNQPQHF.

This clone was seen once. The chain combines TRBV4-1 with TRBJ2-3; no firm D call. Germline V gene lookup returns CDR1 MGHRA and CDR2 YSYEKL. Deletions cut 4 bases from V and 0 bases from J, with 14 bases between. The CDR3 spans 16 residues. As DNA, the CDR3 is TGCGCCAGCAGCCTCCTGGGCGACGGTAGCACAGATACGCAGTATTTT. It encodes CASSLLGDGSTDTQYF.

The V call is TRBV12-2, the J call TRBJ2-7; the D call in the table, TRBD2, was not verified against the DNA. TRBV12-2 has pseudogene status. The CDR3 is made up of 22 amino acids. The CDR3 protein is CASRSKLIPPGGRERLVYEQYF. DNA for the CDR3: TGTGCAAGTCGCTCCAAACTAATACCCCCCGGAGGGCGGGAACGGTTAGTCTACGAGCAGTACTTC.

The V call is TRBV5-4, the J call TRBJ2-3, with D possibly being TRBD2 (6 bases). Trimming removed 4 bases at V and 0 bases at J, with 18 bases between. Germline V gives CDR1 SGHNT, CDR2 YYREEE (reference sequence). The length of the CDR3 is 17 residues. The CDR3 reads CASSRGGSGPSTDTQYF. The DNA for the CDR3 is TGTGCCAGCAGCAGAGGAGGTAGCGGTCCTAGCACAGATACGCAGTATTTT.

There are a few counts of this clone. The chain's CDR3 is CASSQIGLEDTQYF. The CDR3 bases are TGTGCCAGCAGCCAAATCGGACTAGAGGATACGCAGTATTTT. The gene calls are TRBV7-8 and TRBJ2-3; 7 nucleotides line up with TRBD2. There are 14 residues in the CDR3. Germline-derived CDR1 and CDR2 are SGHVS and FQNEAQ. The V and J ends lost 5 bases and 6 bases, in that order; junction bases with no gene match: 8.

The rearrangement uses TRBV5-8 and TRBJ2-7, with a weak D call TRBD1 (5 bases). V lost 4 bases, J lost 0 bases, and 14 bases lay in between. Looked up from germline, CDR1 is SGHTS and CDR2 is YDEGEE. CDR3 size: 15 residues. CDR3 sequence reads: CASSADIPSSYEQYF. CDR3 DNA: TGTGCCAGCAGCGCGGACATTCCGAGCTCCTACGAGCAGTACTTC.

This clone appeared a single time. The chain employs TRBV6-6 and TRBJ2-3; TRBD2 aligns across 8 bases. The CDR3 totals 16 residues. Looked up from germline, CDR1 is MNHNY and CDR2 is SVGAGI (reference sequence). The V and J ends lost 5 bases and 0 bases, in that order; junction bases with no gene match: 7. As DNA, the CDR3 is TGTGCCAGCAGTCCCCGACTAGCGTCGAGCACAGATACGCAGTATTTT. Translating gives CASSPRLASSTDTQYF.

The V gene is TRBV29-1, the J gene TRBJ1-1; possibly TRBD1 for D (5 bases). V was trimmed by 0 bases and J by 1 base, leaving 9 bases between them. Germline loops: CDR1 SQVTM, CDR2 ANQGSEA. The CDR3 runs to 14 residues. The DNA of the CDR3 is TGCAGCGTTGAAGATCGAAGGGGGAACACTGAAGCTTTCTTT. It encodes CSVEDRRGNTEAFF.

The chain links TRBV4-1 to TRBJ1-1; 7 positions match TRBD1. J was trimmed by 1 base and V by 3 bases; bases with no gene match: 11. This CDR3 has 17 amino acids. In germline, CDR1 is MGHRA, CDR2 YSYEKL. The CDR3, as DNA: TGCGCCAGCAGCCAGAGTTGGAGGGGGCTGGGGAACACTGAAGCTTTCTTT. It codes for CASSQSWRGLGNTEAFF.

This clone was picked up one time. The J gene is TRBJ1-2, the V gene TRBV6-6, with D unclear. CDR1 and CDR2 from the germline V gene are MNHNY and SVGAGI (reference sequence). Trimming removed 2 bases from V and 3 bases from J, with 13 bases in between. The CDR3 extends over 15 amino acids. CDR3: CASSYSGTTYYGYTF. The CDR3, as DNA: TGTGCCAGCAGTTACAGCGGCACCACCTACTATGGCTACACCTTC.

V gene TRBV11-3 combines with J gene TRBJ2-1; 7 bases are shared with TRBD2. V shed 1 base, J shed 4 bases, and the junction held 7 bases outside the gene matches. Per germline, CDR1 SGHNT and CDR2 YENEEA. CDR3 length: 16 residues. CDR3 coding DNA: TGTGCCAGCAGCTTAGGGCGGGAGTATAAGTACAATGAGCAGTTCTTC. Encoded protein: CASSLGREYKYNEQFF.

A note on this clone: Other DNA sequences in the sample encode the same CDR3. V is TRBV5-1 and J is TRBJ2-5, with no clear D. V shed 2 bases and J shed 1 base, with 3 bases lying between them. The CDR3 runs 12 residues. The germline V gene encodes CDR1 SGHRS and CDR2 YFSETQ. The CDR3 bases are TGCGCCAGCAGCTTAGCCCAAGAGACCCAGTACTTC. Amino acid sequence: CASSLAQETQYF.